The 22 T cell receptor beta chains given below trace back to one sample, sequenced in a study of T cell clonality in common variable immunodeficiency. Profiling relied on immunoSEQ multiplex PCR, and the TCRdb table lists in-frame clones only, not all of them. The table lists 30,000 to 45,000 clones, with no singletons. Sequenced: peripheral blood mononuclear cells. These receptors all stem from a person between 18 and 75 years old in good health.

This clone came up many times. The read halts 3 residues ahead of the CDR3 end, with the missing end drawn from the germline J gene. J is TRBJ2-1 and V is TRBV7-9; TRBD2 matches 8 bases. Germline CDR1 is SEHNR and CDR2 is FQNEAQ (reference sequence). The CDR3 contains 15 residues. V was pared by 5 bases and J by 4 bases, with 7 bases of the junction left unmatched. This chain's CDR3 is CASSPTGGGYNEQFF. CDR3 bases read: TGTGCCAGCAGCCCCACCGGGGGGGGGTACAATGAG.

This clone was recorded a few times. The observed sequence ends 3 residues before the CDR3 terminus, with the missing tail filled in from the germline J gene. The V gene is TRBV20-1, the J gene TRBJ1-1; TRBD1 is a possible D gene (5 bases). CDR1 DFQATT and CDR2 SNEGSKA come from the germline V gene (reference sequence). V shed 5 bases and J shed 2 bases, with 15 bases lying between them. The CDR3 extends over 14 amino acids. The DNA read from the CDR3 is TGCAGTGCTCCCCCAGCCGGGGGTAACACTGAA. This encodes CSAPPAGGNTE. The full CDR3 protein is CSAPPAGGNTEAFF.

This clone was observed a handful of times. The missing CDR3 end, 3 residues past where the read stops, is filled in from the germline J gene. The V and J genes are TRBV2 and TRBJ1-5; D is possibly TRBD1 (5 bases). The V end was cut by 4 bases, the J end by 2 bases, with 15 bases between. Germline values: CDR1 SNHLY, CDR2 FYNNEI. This CDR3 has 16 residues. The covered CDR3 bases are TGTGCCAGCAGTGTATCAGGGCTGGTGGGCAATCAGCCC. Protein product: CASSVSGLVGNQP. The CDR3 in its entirety is CASSVSGLVGNQPQHF.

Many counts were recorded for this clone. Incomplete CDR3 DNA: TGCAGCTCTAGCGGAGACACAGATACG. As protein: CSSSGDTDT. The full CDR3 reads CSSSGDTDTQYF. The chain combines TRBV20-1 with TRBJ2-3; 7 bases match TRBD2. The read terminates 3 residues ahead of where the CDR3 ends, so the germline J gene completes it. This CDR3 is 12 amino acids long. Looked up from germline, CDR1 is DFQATT and CDR2 is SNEGSKA (reference sequence).

This clone has a count of ten or more. The read is 3 residues too short to cover the CDR3 end, so that end is filled in from the germline J gene. This chain uses TRBV20-1 with TRBJ1-1; 7 bases align to TRBD1. V shed 0 bases, J shed 7 bases, and the junction held 8 bases outside the gene matches. The CDR3 covers 14 residues. The germline V gene has CDR1 DFQATT and CDR2 SNEGSKA (reference sequence). The part of the CDR3 DNA that was read is TGCAGTGCTAGAGAAAGGGGGCGGCCGGGTGAA. Its protein product is CSARERGRPGE. The full CDR3 protein is CSARERGRPGEAFF.

This clone occurred a few times. The CDR3 end is not reached by the read, which stops 3 residues before it; the germline J gene fills it in. The chain recombines TRBV2 with TRBJ2-3; 13 nucleotides agree with TRBD2. CDR3 length equals 15 residues. The V gene's germline CDR1 is SNHLY and CDR2 FYNNEI. V lost 10 bases, J lost 8 bases, and 12 bases stayed unmatched. The CDR3 DNA, read in part, is TGTGCCACTACAGGGAGGGGACTAGCGGGAACTACG. Encoded protein: CATTGRGLAGTT. The CDR3 reads in full as CATTGRGLAGTTQYF.

This clone was seen at least ten times. The read ends 3 residues early relative to the CDR3; the germline J gene fills the gap. This chain connects TRBV20-1 to TRBJ2-5; a weak D match, TRBD2 (5 bases). This CDR3 has 13 amino acids. Germline CDR1 and CDR2: DFQATT and SNEGSKA (reference sequence). V gave up 6 bases and J gave up 4 bases, with 15 bases separating them. CDR3 sequence reads: CSAAPDGVETQYF. The part of the CDR3 DNA that was read is TGCAGTGCCGCCCCCGACGGGGTAGAGACC.

This clone was picked up many times. The DNA read from the CDR3 is TGTGCCAGCAGCTTAGCTTTCGTCAATGAG. This translates into CASSLAFVNE. Given in full, the CDR3 is CASSLAFVNEQFF. This chain uses TRBV11-2 with TRBJ2-1; the D is unclear. The read comes to an end 3 residues before the CDR3 does, leaving the germline J gene to fill in the end. This CDR3 is built from 13 residues. Germline V gene data show CDR1 as SGHAT and CDR2 as FQNNGV. Trimming stripped 1 base from V and 6 bases from J, with 7 bases between.

This clone was recorded at least ten times. The observed sequence ends 3 residues before the CDR3 terminus, with the missing tail filled in from the germline J gene. This chain links TRBV19 with TRBJ1-2, with TRBD1 identical over 7 bases. The junction had 5 bases not matched to a gene; V was cut back by 7 bases and J by 3 bases. Per germline, CDR1 LNHDA and CDR2 SQIVND (reference sequence). The CDR3 totals 13 residues. The CDR3 is CASTHDRDYGYTF. The sequenced CDR3 bases are TGTGCCAGTACTCATGACAGGGACTATGGC.

This clone occurred many times. With the read ending 3 residues before the CDR3 end, the germline J gene is used to fill in that end. The rearrangement joins TRBV29-1 to TRBJ2-6; TRBD2 matches 11 bases. V was pared by 6 bases and J by 4 bases, with 5 bases of the junction left unmatched. There are 15 residues in the CDR3. Germline V lookup: CDR1 SQVTM, CDR2 ANQGSEA. CDR3 DNA (partial): TGCAGCGTGGCCCTAGCGGGAGGCGGGGCCAACGTC. Translating gives CSVALAGGGANV. The complete CDR3 protein is CSVALAGGGANVLTF. Using reference TRBV29-1 and TRBJ2-6 for the parts outside the CDR3, the full variable domain is SAVISQKPSRDICQRGTSLTIQCQVDSQVTMMFWYRQQPGQSLTLIATANQGSEATYESGFVIDKFPISRPNLTFSTLTVSNMSPEDSSIYLCSVALAGGGANVLTFGAGSRLTVL.

This clone has at least ten counts. The DNA ends 3 residues before the CDR3 does, and the rest of the CDR3 is filled in from the germline J gene. The chain is built from TRBV20-1 and TRBJ2-5; 9 nucleotides line up with TRBD1. Trimming took 4 bases from V and 4 from J; bases not matched to a gene: 10. The length of the CDR3 is 15 residues. Germline assignment: CDR1 DFQATT and CDR2 SNEGSKA (reference sequence). Partial CDR3 DNA: TGCAGTGCTAAGGGACAGGGAGGTCCGGGAGAGACC. Its translation: CSAKGQGGPGET. The entire CDR3 protein is CSAKGQGGPGETQYF.

This clone was seen repeatedly, ten times or more. The sequenced fragment ends 3 residues before the CDR3 boundary, so the rest is inferred from the germline J gene. This chain connects TRBV5-1 to TRBJ1-1; 7 bases agree with TRBD1. The CDR3 length is 17 residues. V lost 5 bases, J lost 0 bases, and 13 bases stayed unmatched. Germline-derived CDR1 and CDR2 are SGHRS and YFSETQ. The CDR3 loop is CASSFYSSGTVNTEAFF. CDR3 DNA, as far as it was read: TGCGCCAGCAGTTTTTATTCAAGCGGGACAGTGAACACTGAA.

The table lists this clone with many counts. CDR3 in amino acids: CASSIEGESRSGWPQHF. CDR3 bases read: TGTGCCAGTAGTATAGAAGGGGAGTCACGCTCCGGATGGCCC. This chain connects TRBV19 to TRBJ1-5; tentatively, D is TRBD1 (5 bases). The sequence runs out 3 residues before the end of the CDR3; the remainder is reconstructed from the germline J gene. The ends were cut back, 0 bases at V and 9 bases at J, with 21 bases in the middle. CDR1 and CDR2 (germline): LNHDA, SQIVND (reference sequence). This CDR3 is 17 amino acids long. Supplemented by reference TRBV19 and TRBJ1-5, the full variable domain reads DGGITQSPKYLFRKEGQNVTLSCEQNLNHDAMYWYRQDPGQGLRLIYYSQIVNDFQKGDIAEGYSVSREKKESFPLTVTSAQKNPTAFYLCASSIEGESRSGWPQHFGDGTRLSIL.

This clone was seen only a few times. Coverage ceases 3 residues before the CDR3 finishes, and the germline J gene fills in the end. This chain links TRBV19 with TRBJ2-7; 7 nucleotides agree with TRBD1. CDR1 is LNHDA and CDR2 is SQIVND in the germline V gene (reference sequence). The CDR3 covers 14 residues. The V segment lost 6 bases and the J segment 6 bases; nucleotides outside the gene matches: 11. The CDR3 loop reads CASRGPGQMFEQYF. CDR3 bases read: TGTGCCAGTAGGGGCCCGGGACAGATGTTCGAG.

This clone was recorded many times. The read terminates 3 residues ahead of where the CDR3 ends, so the germline J gene completes it. This chain joins TRBV6-1 and TRBJ2-7; 7 nucleotides line up with TRBD1. Germline loops: CDR1 MNHNS, CDR2 SASEGT. The CDR3 loop spans 14 amino acids. Trimming removed 5 bases from V and 4 bases from J; junction bases left unmatched: 8. CDR3 bases read: TGTGCCAGCAGTCAAGGACAGGCAGTGTACGAG. Amino acid sequence: CASSQGQAVYE. The complete CDR3 sequence is CASSQGQAVYEQYF.

Regarding this clone: Read coverage stops 3 residues before the CDR3 terminus; the germline J gene supplies the remainder. This chain links TRBV18 with TRBJ1-5; D not resolved. Germline-derived CDR1 and CDR2 are KGHSH and LQKENI. Trimming removed 4 bases at V and 0 bases at J, with 4 bases between. The CDR3 contains 13 residues. The DNA read from the CDR3 is TGTGCCAGCTCACAGGCTAGCAATCAGCCC. This sequence encodes CASSQASNQP. The CDR3 reads in full as CASSQASNQPQHF.

This clone has at least ten counts. The read halts 3 residues ahead of the CDR3 end, with the missing end drawn from the germline J gene. The chain links TRBV6-4 to TRBJ2-7; 11 bases map to TRBD1. V lost 3 bases, J lost 3 bases, and 1 base stayed unmatched. This CDR3 is built from 14 residues. The germline V gene encodes CDR1 MRHNA and CDR2 SNTAGT. CDR3 DNA, as far as it was read: TGTGCCAGCAGTGAGGGGACAGGGGGCTACGAG. Residues: CASSEGTGGYE. The whole CDR3 is CASSEGTGGYEQYF.

In this sample, this clone turned up many times. The sequenced fragment ends 3 residues before the CDR3 boundary, so the rest is inferred from the germline J gene. The rearrangement links TRBV9 to TRBJ2-7, with 7 bases that match TRBD1. CDR3 length: 15 amino acids. The germline gives CDR1 SGDLS, CDR2 YYNGEE. Trimming took 2 bases from V and 0 from J; bases not matched to a gene: 5. CDR3 bases read: TGTGCCAGCAGCGTCCGAGGGGGCGCCTCCTACGAG. Protein sequence: CASSVRGGASYE. The complete CDR3 sequence is CASSVRGGASYEQYF.

Many counts were recorded for this clone. The CDR3 end is not reached by the read, which stops 3 residues before it; the germline J gene fills it in. The J gene is TRBJ2-5, the V gene TRBV5-1, with 9 bases that match TRBD1. Germline-derived CDR1 and CDR2 are SGHRS and YFSETQ. Trimming removed 8 bases from V and 2 bases from J; junction bases left unmatched: 4. The CDR3 is 13 residues long. This CDR3 reads CASQTGGQETQYF. Incomplete CDR3 DNA: TGCGCCAGTCAGACAGGGGGACAAGAGACC.

For this clone: The sequenced fragment ends 3 residues before the CDR3 boundary, so the rest is inferred from the germline J gene. The V gene is TRBV7-9, the J gene TRBJ2-2; no clear D. The germline V gene has CDR1 SEHNR and CDR2 FQNEAQ (reference sequence). CDR3 size: 14 residues. The CDR3 protein is CASSLDRSNEKLFF. CDR3 bases read: TGTGCCAGCAGCTTAGACAGATCTAATGAAAAG.

With regard to this clone: The read terminates 3 residues before the CDR3 end, so the remaining end is supplied by the germline J gene. The chain recombines TRBV19 with TRBJ1-2; maybe TRBD1 (5 bases). The CDR3 runs 14 residues. Germline V CDR1 and CDR2: LNHDA, SQIVND (reference sequence). Partial CDR3 DNA: TGTGCCAGTACCGGACTAGCGGGGGGAGATACC. Translating it yields CASTGLAGGDT. The CDR3 reads in full as CASTGLAGGDTYTF.

This clone was observed at least ten times. The CDR3 loop is CASSPRLESTDTQYF. The CDR3 bases that were read are TGTGCCAGCTCACCACGACTGGAGAGCACAGATACG. V gene TRBV18 combines with J gene TRBJ2-3; the D is unclear. Read sequence stops 3 residues before the CDR3 end, and the germline J gene provides the missing end. CDR3 length equals 15 residues. The germline V gene has CDR1 KGHSH and CDR2 LQKENI. With 1 base removed from V and 0 bases from J, the gap between germline ends came to 8 bases.